Below, 10 T cell receptor beta chains from the same sample are listed, as sequenced in a study of neurological immune-mediated disorders. MiXCR was run by TCRdb on the 5' RACE reads, yielding one entry per CDR3 protein. Among about 62,000 distinct CDR3 sequences listed, less than 4% were seen once. The material sequenced was PBMCs. Source of these receptors: a woman aged 45-59 years with multiple sclerosis.

This chain joins TRBV5-1 and TRBJ1-5; D remains ambiguous. Trimming shortened V by 7 bases and J by 1 base, and 9 bases separated the two germline ends. The V gene's germline CDR1 is SGHRS and CDR2 YFSETQ. The CDR3 runs to 13 residues. The CDR3 here is CASRAESNQPQHF. In DNA, the CDR3 is TGCGCCAGCCGGGCCGAAAGCAATCAGCCCCAGCATTTT. Full variable domain (remainder filled in from reference TRBV5-1 and TRBJ1-5): KAGVTQTPRYLIKTRGQQVTLSCSPISGHRSVSWYQQTPGQGLQFLFEYFSETQRNKGNFPGRFSGRQFSNSRSEMNVSTLELGDSALYLCASRAESNQPQHFGDGTRLSIL.

This clonotype was detected ten times or more. This chain links TRBV11-3 with TRBJ2-3; 10 bases agree with TRBD1. The CDR3 is 15 amino acids. The germline V gene has CDR1 SGHNT and CDR2 YENEEA. After removal of 2 bases from V and 3 bases from J, the junction contained 2 bases not matched to a gene. DNA for the CDR3: TGTGCCAGCAGCTTACAGGGACAGGGGACAGATACGCAGTATTTT. Protein product: CASSLQGQGTDTQYF.

This clonotype was picked up many times. The chain is built from TRBV5-6 and TRBJ2-4; D unresolved. V was clipped by 1 base and J by 1 base, with 12 bases between them. Germline loops: CDR1 SGHDT, CDR2 YYEEEE. The CDR3 has 16 amino acids. The CDR3 region is CASSLRTPMAKNIQYF. CDR3 DNA: TGTGCCAGCAGCTTGCGGACCCCTATGGCCAAAAACATTCAGTACTTC.

This chain links TRBV7-2 with TRBJ2-7, with D possibly matching TRBD1 (5 bases). The CDR3 length is 11 residues. The V end lost 5 bases, the J end lost 7 bases, and 9 bases lay between the germline ends. Germline CDR1 is SGHTA and CDR2 is FQGNSA. The CDR3 reads CASSATGEQYF. CDR3 coding DNA: TGTGCCAGCAGCGCAACAGGAGAGCAGTACTTC.

This clonotype was recorded a few times. The chain links TRBV5-1 to TRBJ2-7; D is tentatively TRBD1 or TRBD2 (5 bases each). V was cut by 0 bases and J by 2 bases, with 12 bases left in between. This CDR3 is 15 amino acids long. From germline, CDR1 is SGHRS and CDR2 YFSETQ. DNA of the CDR3: TGCGCCAGCAGCTTGGCCGGGACGGGGCCCTACGAGCAGTACTTC. It codes for CASSLAGTGPYEQYF.

This clonotype showed up many times. The chain combines TRBV20-1 with TRBJ2-5; 8 nucleotides align to TRBD1. The CDR3 totals 13 residues. The germline V gene has CDR1 DFQATT and CDR2 SNEGSKA (reference sequence). The V and J ends lost 5 bases and 5 bases, in that order; junction bases with no gene match: 7. CDR3 sequence (DNA): TGCAGTGCTCCCCGGACAGGGAAGGAGACCCAGTACTTC. The encoded protein is CSAPRTGKETQYF.

This clonotype was counted ten times or more. The chain couples TRBV9 to TRBJ1-2; D ambiguous. The CDR3 length is 15 residues. The germline V gene encodes CDR1 SGDLS and CDR2 YYNGEE. V was trimmed by 0 bases and J by 2 bases, leaving 11 bases between them. The DNA of the CDR3 is TGTGCCAGCAGCGTAGCTTGGGATTCAAACTATGGCTACACCTTC. Protein sequence: CASSVAWDSNYGYTF.

This clonotype was seen ten or more times. The chain recombines TRBV29-1 with TRBJ1-1; tentative D call: TRBD1 (6 bases). Germline CDR1 SQVTM, CDR2 ANQGSEA. CDR3 length equals 14 residues. Deletions cut 7 bases from V and 4 bases from J, with 19 bases between. For the CDR3, the DNA is TGCAGCGCCGGGGAGGCAGGGGTGGCCACTGAAGCTTTCTTT. As protein: CSAGEAGVATEAFF.

As concerns this clonotype: This could be a read error, since a much larger clone is one nucleotide away. The V call is TRBV7-9, the J call TRBJ1-2; D is uncertain. CDR1 SEHNR and CDR2 FQNEAQ come from the germline V gene (reference sequence). This CDR3 is built from 12 residues. Trimming took 5 bases from V and 4 from J, leaving 8 bases between them. CDR3: CASSTSSYGYTF. DNA of the CDR3: TGTGCCAGCAGCACCTCGAGCTATGGCTACACCTTC.

This clonotype has a count of ten or more. The J gene is TRBJ2-6, the V gene TRBV10-3; D unresolved. V lost 3 bases, J lost 0 bases, and 3 bases lay in between. The CDR3 contains 14 residues. The germline V gene has CDR1 ENHRY and CDR2 SYGVKD. CDR3 sequence (DNA): TGTGCCATCAGTGACAGCTCTGGGGCCAACGTCCTGACTTTC. Protein product: CAISDSSGANVLTF.